The 26 T cell receptor beta chains below all came from one sample that was sequenced in a study of T cells in Graves' hyperthyroidism and ophthalmopathy (dated by TCRdb to about 2019). Receptor amplification or capture employed multiplex PCR. Instrument used: Illumina HiSeq 2000. The TCR beta CDR3 regions were amplified from RNA transcripts. A first-round RT-PCR of the TCR CDR3 used the HTBI primer set with the Qiagen OneStep RT-PCR kit. TCRdb cleaned the public reads at Q25 with fastp, built clones with MiXCR and kept in-frame beta chains. Each CDR3 protein gets just one entry, which takes the most common genes and DNA from the rows behind it. This sample is represented by some 510,000 distinct CDR3 sequences; 46% of them were singletons. The top ten clonotypes cover roughly 8.2% of the sample. Specimen: peripheral blood or thyroid tissue (not recorded which). Receptors originate from a woman aged 18-29 years with Graves' hyperthyroidism. Donor details come from another sample of the same person, matched by shared clones.

The chain carries TRBV7-8 and TRBJ1-6; TRBD1 matches at 7 bases. The CDR3 is 18 residues long. Per the germline V gene, CDR1 is SGHVS and CDR2 is FQNEAQ. After removal of 8 bases from V and 6 bases from J, the junction contained 19 bases not matched to a gene. This chain's CDR3 is CASSLGPRGSPTNSPLHF. The DNA of the CDR3 is TGTGCCAGCTCCCTAGGTCCCAGGGGGTCACCAACTAATTCACCCCTCCACTTT.

This clonotype occurred a few times. This chain uses TRBV10-3 with TRBJ1-1, with D uncertain. The V end was cut by 2 bases, the J end by 2 bases, with 12 bases between. The CDR3 totals 15 residues. From germline, CDR1 is ENHRY and CDR2 SYGVKD. The chain's CDR3 is CAISEPPAKNTEAFF. The CDR3 DNA is TGTGCCATCAGTGAGCCCCCGGCAAAAAACACTGAAGCTTTCTTT.

J is TRBJ1-4 and V is TRBV7-3; D ambiguous. Trimming pared 6 bases from V and 1 base from J, leaving 12 bases between. From germline, CDR1 is SGHTA and CDR2 FQGTGA. This CDR3 spans 15 amino acids. In DNA, the CDR3 is TGTGCCAGCAGTTTGACGATGGGAACTAATGAAAAACTGTTTTTT. Its translation: CASSLTMGTNEKLFF. The whole variable domain, remainder taken from reference TRBV7-3 and TRBJ1-4, is GAGVSQTPSNKVTEKGKYVELRCDPISGHTALYWYRQSLGQGPEFLIYFQGTGAADDSGLPNDRFFAVRPEGSVSTLKIQRTERGDSAVYLCASSLTMGTNEKLFFGSGTQLSVL.

The chain has TRBV11-2 and TRBJ2-7; D is uncertain. Germline V gene data show CDR1 as SGHAT and CDR2 as FQNNGV. Trimming removed 4 bases from V and 6 bases from J, with 16 bases in between. CDR3 length equals 14 residues. The CDR3: CASSSRWEGSEQYF. The CDR3 region has the DNA TGTGCCAGCAGCTCCCGCTGGGAAGGAAGCGAGCAGTACTTC.

This clonotype came up a few times. This chain uses TRBV6-6 with TRBJ2-7, with D perhaps matching TRBD2 (5 bases). V lost 2 bases and J lost 1, with 6 bases in between. CDR3 size: 13 residues. Germline loops: CDR1 MNHNY, CDR2 SVGAGI (reference sequence). CDR3 protein: CASSYEGSYEQYF. DNA of the CDR3: TGTGCCAGCAGTTACGAGGGATCCTACGAGCAGTACTTC.

This clonotype was seen more than once but under ten times. The rearrangement joins TRBV6-6 to TRBJ2-5, with 7 bases lining up with TRBD1. Unmatched junction bases numbered 6, after V lost 4 bases and J lost 1 base. CDR3 length equals 15 residues. CDR1 is MNHNY and CDR2 is SVGAGI in the germline V gene (reference sequence). Written as DNA, the CDR3 is TGTGCCAGCAGTTCGAATGACAGGGCCCAAGAGACCCAGTACTTC. Encoded protein: CASSSNDRAQETQYF.

The genes are TRBV10-3 and TRBJ2-2; TRBD2 matches at 8 bases. The CDR3 is 13 residues long. The V gene end was trimmed by 11 bases and the J gene end by 4 bases; junction bases not matched to a gene: 6. Germline lookup yields CDR1 ENHRY and CDR2 SYGVKD. CDR3 sequence: CASGGSLTGELFF. Written as DNA, the CDR3 is TGTGCCTCGGGGGGGAGTCTCACCGGGGAGCTGTTTTTT.

This clonotype occurred many times. The chain combines TRBV9 with TRBJ1-1; tentatively, D is TRBD1 (5 bases). V lost 0 bases, J lost 3 bases, and 6 bases lay in between. The germline gives CDR1 SGDLS, CDR2 YYNGEE. CDR3 length: 13 amino acids. CDR3 in amino acids: CASSVGGDTEAFF. CDR3 nucleotides: TGTGCCAGCAGCGTAGGGGGGGACACTGAAGCTTTCTTT. Looking up the rest from reference TRBV9 and TRBJ1-1 gives the full variable domain: DSGVTQTPKHLITATGQRVTLRCSPRSGDLSVYWYQQSLDQGLQFLIQYYNGEERAKGNILERFSAQQFPDLHSELNLSSLELGDSALYFCASSVGGDTEAFFGQGTRLTVV.

This chain uses TRBV2 with TRBJ1-2; tentative D call: TRBD1 (5 bases). This CDR3 has 12 residues. Trimming pared 11 bases from V and 2 bases from J, leaving 12 bases between. CDR1 and CDR2 from the germline V gene are SNHLY and FYNNEI. Here the CDR3 reads CAGGGDNYGYTF. The CDR3 DNA reads as TGTGCCGGGGGGGGGGACAACTATGGCTACACCTTC.

This chain joins TRBV29-1 and TRBJ1-2; D call uncertain. The CDR3 loop spans 12 amino acids. V was pared by 4 bases and J by 3 bases, with 9 bases between. Germline CDR1 and CDR2: SQVTM and ANQGSEA. CDR3 sequence reads: CSVVSGDYGYTF. The CDR3 DNA reads as TGCAGCGTTGTTTCCGGGGACTATGGCTACACCTTC.

This clonotype appeared a few times. The CDR3 nucleotides read TGTGCCAGCAGCCCCAATCGGGGAAATCAGCCCCAGCATTTT. This translates into CASSPNRGNQPQHF. V usage is TRBV14 and J usage is TRBJ1-5, with D uncertain. The CDR3 covers 14 residues. Germline CDR1 reads SGHDN; CDR2 reads FVKESK. The V end was cut by 4 bases, the J end by 4 bases, with 11 bases between. The full variable domain, completed using reference TRBV14 and TRBJ1-5, is EAGVTQFPSHSVIEKGQTVTLRCDPISGHDNLYWYRRVMGKEIKFLLHFVKESKQDESGMPNNRFLAERTGGTYSTLKVQPAELEDSGVYFCASSPNRGNQPQHFGDGTRLSIL.

Concerning this clonotype: Since a much larger clone is just one base distant, this may be a read error. The V call is TRBV20-1, the J call TRBJ1-2; 9 bases are a match to TRBD1. CDR3 length equals 14 residues. Looked up from germline, CDR1 is DFQATT and CDR2 is SNEGSKA (reference sequence). The CDR3 protein is CSTRQSGQGFGYTF. DNA of the CDR3: TGCAGTACTAGGCAGTCGGGACAGGGATTTGGCTACACCTTC.

With respect to this clonotype: The junction does not match germline at one end; this may be a read error. The chain couples TRBV10-3 to TRBJ1-2; D might be TRBD1 (6 bases). This CDR3 is 14 amino acids long. The germline CDR1 and CDR2 sequences are ENHRY and SYGVKD. This chain's CDR3 is CAISEPTRGFGYTF. CDR3 DNA sequence: TGTGCGATCAGTGAGCCGACCAGGGGCTTTGGCTACACCTTC.

The chain is built from TRBV7-8 and TRBJ1-1, with D tentatively TRBD1 (6 bases). V lost 6 bases and J lost 2, with 16 bases in between. CDR3 length: 15 amino acids. Germline values: CDR1 SGHVS, CDR2 FQNEAQ. The CDR3 is CASSFEGGANTEAFF. CDR3 in DNA: TGTGCCAGCAGTTTTGAGGGGGGAGCTAACACTGAAGCTTTCTTT.

The chain is built from TRBV7-2 and TRBJ2-7; 8 nucleotides agree with TRBD2. The germline V gene has CDR1 SGHTA and CDR2 FQGNSA. The CDR3 length is 14 residues. The V segment lost 7 bases and the J segment 7 bases; nucleotides outside the gene matches: 12. As DNA, the CDR3 is TGTGCCAGCACCCCCTTTAGCGGGATTGTTGAGCAGTACTTC. This translates into CASTPFSGIVEQYF.

The chain couples TRBV29-1 to TRBJ1-2; D not resolved. This CDR3 contains 13 residues. Germline CDR1 is SQVTM and CDR2 is ANQGSEA. The V gene lost 8 bases and the J gene lost 7 bases, with 20 bases spanning the gap. The CDR3 spells CSSELGQTGGYTF. CDR3 nucleotide sequence: TGCAGCAGCGAACTAGGGCAGACCGGTGGCTACACCTTC. The complete variable domain, with remaining parts taken from reference TRBV29-1 and TRBJ1-2, reads SAVISQKPSRDICQRGTSLTIQCQVDSQVTMMFWYRQQPGQSLTLIATANQGSEATYESGFVIDKFPISRPNLTFSTLTVSNMSPEDSSIYLCSSELGQTGGYTFGSGTRLTVV.

V is TRBV29-1 and J is TRBJ2-5; 8 bases are a match to TRBD1. This CDR3 is built from 13 residues. Unmatched junction bases numbered 7, after V lost 5 bases and J lost 5 bases. The germline CDR1 and CDR2 sequences are SQVTM and ANQGSEA. The CDR3 DNA follows: TGCAGCGTTACGACAGGGGTGGGGGAGACCCAGTACTTC. As protein: CSVTTGVGETQYF.

This clonotype was recorded at least ten times. The rearrangement joins TRBV6-5 to TRBJ1-2; D gene ambiguous. The CDR3 contains 13 residues. Trimming pared 7 bases from V and 6 bases from J, leaving 15 bases between. Germline lookup yields CDR1 MNHEY and CDR2 SVGAGI. CDR3 in amino acids: CASTPVGRDGYTF. In nucleotides, the CDR3 is TGTGCCAGCACCCCGGTAGGACGGGATGGCTACACCTTC.

Concerning this clonotype itself: This clone may be a read error of a much larger clone one base away. V and J are TRBV9 and TRBJ1-1; D remains unclear. Germline V gives CDR1 SGDLS, CDR2 YYNGEE. The CDR3 covers 14 residues. The CDR3 protein is CACSVGKGRAEAFF. The CDR3 nucleotides read TGTGCCTGCAGCGTAGGAAAAGGGCGCGCTGAAGCTTTCTTT.

The rearrangement links TRBV10-2 to TRBJ1-6; 8 bases map to TRBD1. The length of the CDR3 is 14 residues. The trim removed 7 bases at V and 7 bases at J, leaving 6 bases unmatched. Germline-derived CDR1 and CDR2 are WSHSY and SAAADI. CDR3 residues: CASNPRGLNSPLHF. Here the CDR3 DNA reads TGCGCCAGCAACCCCAGGGGGCTGAATTCACCCCTCCACTTT.

This clonotype occurred a few times. The chain recombines TRBV7-6 with TRBJ1-1; TRBD1 agrees at 10 bases. Trimming took 6 bases from V and 7 from J; bases not matched to a gene: 11. Germline V gives CDR1 SGHVS, CDR2 FNYEAQ. This CDR3 has 15 amino acids. The CDR3 DNA reads as TGTGCCAGCAGTTCCCGGGACAGGGGATTAGATGAAGCTTTCTTT. This translates into CASSSRDRGLDEAFF. Variable domain in full (rest from reference TRBV7-6 and TRBJ1-1): GAGVSQSPRYKVTKRGQDVALRCDPISGHVSLYWYRQALGQGPEFLTYFNYEAQQDKSGLPNDRFSAERPEGSISTLTIQRTEQRDSAMYRCASSSRDRGLDEAFFGQGTRLTVV.

This clonotype was detected a few times. The chain is built from TRBV2 and TRBJ1-5; 11 nucleotides match TRBD1. V shed 4 bases and J 9 bases; nucleotides not matched to a gene: 8. Germline CDR1 is SNHLY and CDR2 is FYNNEI. The CDR3 sequence is 15 residues long. The CDR3 DNA sequence: TGTGCCAGCAGTGGCCCGGGGACAGGGGGAGGGCCCCAGCATTTT. Translating gives CASSGPGTGGGPQHF.

A word on this clonotype: One end of the junction varies from germline; a read error may be responsible. The gene calls are TRBV5-6 and TRBJ2-7, with D possibly being TRBD1 (6 bases). This CDR3 is built from 13 residues. Germline V lookup: CDR1 SGHDT, CDR2 YYEEEE. Written as DNA, the CDR3 is TGTGCCAGCACCTTGGGGGCATCCCTCGAGCAGTACTTC. It translates to CASTLGASLEQYF.

At least ten counts were recorded for this clonotype. V gene TRBV10-3 combines with J gene TRBJ2-2, with TRBD2 matching over 10 bases. The V gene's germline CDR1 is ENHRY and CDR2 SYGVKD. CDR3 length: 14 amino acids. Unmatched junction bases numbered 5, after V lost 8 bases and J lost 5 bases. CDR3 sequence reads: CAIASGSRTGELFF. The DNA of the CDR3 is TGTGCCATCGCTAGCGGGAGTAGAACCGGGGAGCTGTTTTTT.

The chain uses TRBV2 and TRBJ1-1, with 7 bases fitting TRBD1. The junction had 11 bases not matched to a gene; V was cut back by 4 bases and J by 3 bases. The V gene's germline CDR1 is SNHLY and CDR2 FYNNEI. The CDR3 is 16 residues long. The CDR3 nucleotides read TGTGCCAGCAGTGTTGGAGGGGGCTACGTCGACACTGAAGCTTTCTTT. Translated, it gives CASSVGGGYVDTEAFF.

This clonotype was picked up a small number of times. The chain carries TRBV19 and TRBJ1-5; D is ambiguous. Deletions cut 2 bases from V and 7 bases from J, with 15 bases between. CDR1 and CDR2 from the germline V gene are LNHDA and SQIVND (reference sequence). The CDR3 spans 15 residues. CDR3 sequence (DNA): TGTGCCAGTAGTATATCGACCTCCCACCACCAGCCCCAGCATTTT. Its translation: CASSISTSHHQPQHF.